This passage covers 29 T cell receptor beta chains from one sample sequenced in a study of control samples from healthy donors and cancer patients. Generated by immunoSEQ multiplex PCR, the TCRdb table keeps only in-frame clones and is missing some. The sample lists about 130,000 clones, roughly 89% seen once, with 4.5% to 7% in the top ten. Sequencing input: blood. Every receptor here comes from a man aged 18 to 30 in good health.

The CDR3 protein is CAISEKGAGWETQYF. CDR3 nucleotides: TGTGCCATCAGTGAGAAGGGGGCGGGGTGGGAGACCCAGTACTTC. The chain carries TRBV10-3 and TRBJ2-5; D possibly corresponds to TRBD1 (7 bases). Germline V lookup: CDR1 ENHRY, CDR2 SYGVKD. The CDR3 is 15 amino acids. V was shortened by 2 bases and J by 5 bases, with 15 bases between the two germline ends.

The rearrangement joins TRBV6-5 to TRBJ2-3; 10 positions agree with TRBD1. The CDR3 is 15 amino acids. The V and J ends lost 6 bases and 8 bases, in that order; junction bases with no gene match: 11. The germline CDR1 and CDR2 sequences are MNHEY and SVGAGI. The CDR3 protein is CASSLGQGEVVTQYF. The DNA of the CDR3 is TGTGCCAGCAGCCTCGGACAGGGGGAGGTAGTTACGCAGTATTTT.

This sequence joins TRBV5-1 and TRBJ2-1; D remains unclear. V was trimmed by 2 bases and J by 0 bases, leaving 0 bases between them. Germline V gives CDR1 SGHRS, CDR2 YFSETQ. The CDR3 is 12 amino acids. This CDR3 is CASSFSYNEQFF. The CDR3 DNA is TGCGCCAGCAGCTTCTCCTACAATGAGCAGTTCTTC. Complete variable domain (other parts from reference TRBV5-1 and TRBJ2-1): KAGVTQTPRYLIKTRGQQVTLSCSPISGHRSVSWYQQTPGQGLQFLFEYFSETQRNKGNFPGRFSGRQFSNSRSEMNVSTLELGDSALYLCASSFSYNEQFFGPGTRLTVL.

The rearrangement links TRBV5-6 to TRBJ1-1; 9 nucleotides agree with TRBD1. The germline CDR1 and CDR2 sequences are SGHDT and YYEEEE. The CDR3 sequence is 14 residues long. V lost 5 bases and J lost 3; bases outside the gene matches: 5. Written as DNA, the CDR3 is TGTGCCAGCAGACTGACAGGGGGGGACACTGAAGCTTTCTTT. The encoded protein is CASRLTGGDTEAFF.

The rearrangement links TRBV10-3 to TRBJ1-2, with D uncertain. The CDR3 contains 15 residues. Trimming stripped 2 bases from V and 7 bases from J, with 17 bases between. Germline V CDR1 and CDR2: ENHRY, SYGVKD. Written as DNA, the CDR3 is TGTGCCATCAGTGAGCCGAGGTACTCAGGTCGTGGCTACACCTTC. This encodes CAISEPRYSGRGYTF.

The rearrangement uses TRBV9 and TRBJ1-6; possible D gene TRBD1, 6 bases. This CDR3 has 12 amino acids. Germline V gives CDR1 SGDLS, CDR2 YYNGEE. Trimming cost V 7 bases and J 7 bases, with 9 bases left between them. CDR3 sequence reads: CASGQRNSPLHF. The CDR3 DNA reads TGTGCCAGCGGACAGCGGAATTCACCCCTCCACTTT.

J is TRBJ2-7 and V is TRBV29-1; D might be TRBD1 or TRBD2, each matching 7 bases. Germline V gene sequence: CDR1 SQVTM, CDR2 ANQGSEA. The length of the CDR3 is 15 residues. V lost 0 bases and J lost 5, with 17 bases in between. CDR3 amino acids: CSVEDWEGARNEQYF. DNA for the CDR3: TGCAGCGTTGAAGATTGGGAGGGGGCAAGAAACGAGCAGTACTTC.

The chain is built from TRBV7-9 and TRBJ2-3; D uncertain. The V end lost 7 bases, the J end lost 4 bases, and 12 bases lay between the germline ends. CDR3 length equals 13 residues. The germline gives CDR1 SEHNR, CDR2 FQNEAQ (reference sequence). CDR3 protein: CASTPSRPDTQYF. For the CDR3, the DNA is TGTGCCAGCACCCCCTCTAGGCCAGATACGCAGTATTTT.

The chain combines TRBV6-5 with TRBJ2-1; TRBD1 matches at 7 bases. Germline assignment: CDR1 MNHEY and CDR2 SVGAGI. The CDR3 totals 12 residues. After removal of 6 bases from V and 4 bases from J, the junction contained 0 bases not matched to a gene. The CDR3 sequence is CASRTGYNEQFF. For the CDR3, the DNA is TGTGCCAGCAGGACAGGGTACAATGAGCAGTTCTTC.

This clone occurred many times. In the same sample, other DNA sequences code for this CDR3. The rearrangement joins TRBV5-1 to TRBJ1-1, with a possible D match to TRBD1 (5 bases). Germline CDR1 reads SGHRS; CDR2 reads YFSETQ. The CDR3 totals 13 residues. With 4 bases removed from V and 5 bases from J, the gap between germline ends came to 12 bases. This CDR3 is CASSLTGGTEAFF. For the CDR3, the DNA is TGCGCCAGCAGCCTTACCGGGGGAACTGAAGCTTTCTTT.

This clone has just a few counts. V is TRBV28 and J is TRBJ1-1; D not certain. Trimming stripped 6 bases from V and 3 bases from J, with 14 bases between. The CDR3 sequence is 14 residues long. Germline loops: CDR1 MDHEN, CDR2 SYDVKM. CDR3: CASREGTTDTEAFF. The CDR3 DNA sequence: TGTGCCAGCAGAGAGGGAACCACGGACACTGAAGCTTTCTTT.

The V gene is TRBV7-9, the J gene TRBJ2-5; D not resolved. Germline-derived CDR1 and CDR2 are SEHNR and FQNEAQ (reference sequence). The CDR3 is 12 residues long. Trimming took 5 bases from V and 4 from J, leaving 8 bases between them. The CDR3 spells CASSLHGETQYF. The CDR3, as DNA: TGTGCCAGCAGCCTACATGGAGAGACCCAGTACTTC.

The chain couples TRBV3-1 (or the pseudogene TRBV3-2) to TRBJ1-4; D call uncertain. CDR3 size: 16 residues. V was pared by 1 base and J by 5 bases, with 14 bases between. Germline values: CDR1 LGHDT, CDR2 YNNKEL (reference sequence). The CDR3 sequence is CASSQGDRPLNEKLFF. DNA for the CDR3: TGTGCCAGCAGCCAAGGGGATAGGCCGCTCAATGAAAAACTGTTTTTT.

The CDR3 reads CASSPGQGDKDYYGYTF. The DNA for the CDR3 is TGTGCCAGCAGCCCCGGACAGGGTGATAAGGATTACTATGGCTACACCTTC. The chain uses TRBV4-2 and TRBJ1-2; TRBD1 matches 8 bases. CDR3 length: 17 amino acids. Germline assignment: CDR1 LGHNA and CDR2 YNFKEQ. With 4 bases clipped from V and 3 bases from J, the junction kept 13 bases outside the gene matches.

CDR3 sequence: CASSPDSQETQYF. The CDR3 nucleotides are TGCGCCAGCAGCCCCGACAGCCAAGAGACCCAGTACTTC. V usage is TRBV5-1 and J usage is TRBJ2-5; perhaps TRBD1 as D (5 bases). This CDR3 spans 13 amino acids. Trimming removed 4 bases at V and 1 base at J, with 8 bases between. Germline V CDR1 and CDR2: SGHRS, YFSETQ.

The sample holds a few counts of this clone. This chain connects TRBV10-3 to TRBJ2-5; a possible D gene is TRBD1 (5 bases). This CDR3 contains 14 residues. Germline assignment: CDR1 ENHRY and CDR2 SYGVKD. V lost 2 bases and J 2 bases, leaving 9 bases between the germline ends. The CDR3 DNA reads TGTGCCATCAGTGAGGGGGCGGAACAAGAGACCCAGTACTTC. Encoded protein: CAISEGAEQETQYF.

J is TRBJ2-1 and V is TRBV7-9; D is undetermined. Per the germline V gene, CDR1 is SEHNR and CDR2 is FQNEAQ (reference sequence). This CDR3 is built from 12 residues. The V end lost 8 bases, the J end lost 9 bases, and 14 bases lay between the germline ends. The DNA for the CDR3 is TGTGCCAGCGGCATGACAACCGGTGAGCAGTTCTTC. Its protein product is CASGMTTGEQFF.

The chain recombines TRBV9 with TRBJ2-2; no clear D gene. CDR1 is SGDLS, CDR2 YYNGEE, per germline. V gave up 6 bases and J gave up 3 bases, with 15 bases separating them. This CDR3 is built from 15 residues. CDR3 bases: TGTGCCAGCAACGCGTGGGGTAAGGACACCGGGGAGCTGTTTTTT. Its protein is CASNAWGKDTGELFF.

V usage is TRBV19 and J usage is TRBJ2-1, with 9 positions matching TRBD1. The V and J ends lost 4 bases and 2 bases, in that order; junction bases with no gene match: 6. The length of the CDR3 is 16 residues. From germline, CDR1 is LNHDA and CDR2 SQIVND (reference sequence). The CDR3 bases are TGTGCCAGTAGTACTCGGACAGGGGTAGCCTACAATGAGCAGTTCTTC. Residues: CASSTRTGVAYNEQFF.

The genes are TRBV25-1 and TRBJ2-5; D might be TRBD2 (7 bases). The CDR3 is 14 residues long. V shed 7 bases and J shed 4 bases, with 16 bases lying between them. Per germline, CDR1 MGHDK and CDR2 SYGVNS. CDR3: CASTTLGGRETQYF. The CDR3, as DNA: TGTGCCAGCACCACTTTGGGGGGGCGAGAGACCCAGTACTTC.

The rearrangement uses TRBV6-6 and TRBJ2-7; TRBD2 matches at 15 bases. V shed 6 bases, J shed 5 bases, and the junction held 5 bases outside the gene matches. Germline V gene lookup returns CDR1 MNHNY and CDR2 SVGAGI (reference sequence). This CDR3 contains 15 residues. The CDR3 here is CASSLGTSGGNEQYF. The CDR3 DNA reads as TGTGCCAGCAGCCTTGGGACTAGCGGGGGGAACGAGCAGTACTTC.

This chain links TRBV6-1 with TRBJ1-5; D gene unclear. CDR1 is MNHNS and CDR2 is SASEGT in the germline V gene. V dropped 2 bases and J dropped 3 bases, with 11 bases sitting between them. The CDR3 has 15 residues. The CDR3 DNA reads TGTGCCAGCAGTGAACCCCGGATATACAATCAGCCCCAGCATTTT. Residues: CASSEPRIYNQPQHF.

This clone was detected once. The V gene is TRBV19, the J gene TRBJ1-2, with TRBD1 as a possible D gene (6 bases). V shed 8 bases and J shed 5 bases, with 24 bases lying between them. Per the germline V gene, CDR1 is LNHDA and CDR2 is SQIVND (reference sequence). The CDR3 has 16 amino acids. The CDR3 DNA sequence: TGTGCCAGTCGCCCCCAACCAGGGGCCTCAATTTATGGCTACACCTTC. Protein sequence: CASRPQPGASIYGYTF.

A word on this clone: Additional DNA sequences in this sample encode the identical CDR3. The chain joins TRBV11-2 to TRBJ2-5, with a possible D match to TRBD2 (7 bases). Germline CDR1 and CDR2: SGHAT and FQNNGV. The CDR3 sequence is 15 residues long. Trimming pared 8 bases from V and 5 bases from J, leaving 21 bases between. CDR3 sequence (DNA): TGTGCCAGCGAGGAGAAGGGGGGGGCTCGGGAGACCCAGTACTTC. Residues: CASEEKGGARETQYF.

This chain links TRBV6-5 with TRBJ1-1, with D hard to call. Germline values: CDR1 MNHEY, CDR2 SVGAGI. Trimming pared 2 bases from V and 4 bases from J, leaving 11 bases between. The CDR3 runs to 14 residues. In DNA, the CDR3 is TGTGCCAGCAGTTACGGTCCGGGTGGCACTGAAGCTTTCTTT. The encoded protein is CASSYGPGGTEAFF.

The chain links TRBV7-9 to TRBJ2-7; 8 bases fit TRBD1. The trim removed 5 bases at V and 2 bases at J, leaving 5 bases unmatched. The CDR3 totals 14 residues. CDR1 and CDR2 from the germline V gene are SEHNR and FQNEAQ (reference sequence). The CDR3 reads CASSIQGAPYEQYF. CDR3 bases: TGTGCCAGCAGCATTCAGGGGGCCCCCTACGAGCAGTACTTC.

V is TRBV2 and J is TRBJ2-1; 10 bases fit TRBD1. The CDR3 sequence is 15 residues long. V lost 6 bases and J lost 7; bases outside the gene matches: 9. Looked up from germline, CDR1 is SNHLY and CDR2 is FYNNEI. The DNA of the CDR3 is TGTGCCAGCAGACAGACAGGGGGCGCTAGGAATGAGCAGTTCTTC. It is translated as CASRQTGGARNEQFF.

This clone turned up a few times. This chain joins TRBV6-4 and TRBJ1-5, with TRBD1 as a possible D gene (6 bases). Between the trimmed V and J ends, which lost 5 bases and 4 bases, there was a span of 9 bases. The germline V gene encodes CDR1 MRHNA and CDR2 SNTAGT. The CDR3 length is 13 residues. CDR3 residues: CASSSDRNQPQHF. Written as DNA, the CDR3 is TGTGCCAGCAGTTCCGACAGGAATCAGCCCCAGCATTTT.

V gene TRBV10-2 combines with J gene TRBJ2-1; no firm D call. Germline CDR1 reads WSHSY; CDR2 reads SAAADI. This CDR3 has 10 residues. V was cut by 8 bases and J by 4 bases, with 3 bases left in between. In DNA, the CDR3 is TGCGCCAGCGGGTACAATGAGCAGTTCTTC. Translation gives CASGYNEQFF.